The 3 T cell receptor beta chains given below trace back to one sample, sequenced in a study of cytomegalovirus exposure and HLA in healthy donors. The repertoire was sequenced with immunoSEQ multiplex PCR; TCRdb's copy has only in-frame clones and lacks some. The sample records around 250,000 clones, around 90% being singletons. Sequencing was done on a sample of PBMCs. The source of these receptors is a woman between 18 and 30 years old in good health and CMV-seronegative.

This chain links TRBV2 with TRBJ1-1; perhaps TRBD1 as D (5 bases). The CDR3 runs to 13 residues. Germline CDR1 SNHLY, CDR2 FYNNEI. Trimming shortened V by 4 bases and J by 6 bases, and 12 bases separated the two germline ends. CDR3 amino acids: CASSATGFAEAFF. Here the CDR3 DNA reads TGTGCCAGCAGTGCTACAGGATTTGCTGAAGCTTTCTTT.

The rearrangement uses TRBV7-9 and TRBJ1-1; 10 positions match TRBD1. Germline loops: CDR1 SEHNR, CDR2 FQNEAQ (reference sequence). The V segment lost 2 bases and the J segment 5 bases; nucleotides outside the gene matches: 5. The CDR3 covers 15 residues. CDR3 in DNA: TGTGCCAGCAGCTTACTGACAGGGGGCCATACTGAAGCTTTCTTT. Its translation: CASSLLTGGHTEAFF.

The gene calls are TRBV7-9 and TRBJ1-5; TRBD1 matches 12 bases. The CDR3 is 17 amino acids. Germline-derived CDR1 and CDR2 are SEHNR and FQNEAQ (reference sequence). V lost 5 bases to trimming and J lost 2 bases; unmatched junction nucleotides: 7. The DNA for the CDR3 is TGTGCCAGCAGCAGATCGGGACAGGGGGCGGGCAATCAGCCCCAGCATTTT. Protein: CASSRSGQGAGNQPQHF.